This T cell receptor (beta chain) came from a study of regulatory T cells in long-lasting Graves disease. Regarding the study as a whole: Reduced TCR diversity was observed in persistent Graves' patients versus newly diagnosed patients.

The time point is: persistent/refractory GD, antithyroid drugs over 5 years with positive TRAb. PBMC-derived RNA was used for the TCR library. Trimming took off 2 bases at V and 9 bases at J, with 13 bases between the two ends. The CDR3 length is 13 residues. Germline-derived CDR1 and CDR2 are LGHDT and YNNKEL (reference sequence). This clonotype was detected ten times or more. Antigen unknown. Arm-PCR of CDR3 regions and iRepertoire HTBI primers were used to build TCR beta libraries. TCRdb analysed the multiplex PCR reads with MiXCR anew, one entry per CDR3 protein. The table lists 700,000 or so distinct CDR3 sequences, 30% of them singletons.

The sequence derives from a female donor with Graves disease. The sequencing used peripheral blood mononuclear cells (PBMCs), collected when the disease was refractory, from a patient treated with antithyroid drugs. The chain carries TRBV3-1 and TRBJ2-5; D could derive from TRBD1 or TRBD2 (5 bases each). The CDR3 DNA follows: TGTGCCAGCAGCCAACAGATTCAGGGAGCCCAGTACTTC. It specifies CASSQQIQGAQYF.